Reported below is one T cell receptor beta chain. The record originates from a study of cytomegalovirus exposure and HLA in healthy donors. V shed 3 bases and J shed 1 base, with 4 bases lying between them. The CDR3 totals 13 residues. Germline-derived CDR1 and CDR2 are KGHSH and LQKENI. The PCR ran on 60 Vbeta and 13 Jbeta primers. Authors' processing steps: Among the unique TCR beta chains that a later analysis counted, about 81 million in all, some 10 million were shared. The table came from immunoSEQ multiplex PCR; TCRdb's copy has only in-frame clones and leaves some out. V and J calls and clone size come straight from that table; D and trimming were deduced from the DNA. The sample has approximately 150,000 clones, approximately 84% seen once.

Sample: PBMCs. This clonotype was sampled from a girl between 10 and 17 years old in good health and CMV-seropositive. The chain has TRBV18 and TRBJ1-3, with D unresolved. DNA of the CDR3: TGTGCCAGCTCACCCAATTCTGGAAACACCATATATTTT. It yields the protein CASSPNSGNTIYF.